These 12 T cell receptor beta chains were all obtained from the same sample, sequenced in a study of shared clonotypes between healthy human individuals. Some clones are missing from TCRdb's copy, which holds only in-frame ones; the method was immunoSEQ multiplex PCR. The top ten hold about 0.94% of the sample, which has 850,000 to 1,100,000 clones, around 77% seen once. The sequenced sample consisted of memory CD4+ T cells from PBMCs. Subset indicated: CD45RA-negative fraction. The origin of the receptors is a man aged 18 to 30 in good health. Some clones in this sample may be carry-over from other donors' samples.

This sequence joins TRBV11-2 and TRBJ1-5; D not certain. This CDR3 contains 16 residues. V lost 4 bases, J lost 1 base, and 14 bases lay in between. Germline CDR1 reads SGHAT; CDR2 reads FQNNGV. The CDR3 here is CASSSGRILSNQPQHF. CDR3 nucleotides: TGTGCCAGCAGCTCCGGTCGGATCCTAAGCAATCAGCCCCAGCATTTT.

This clone was detected once. The CDR3 DNA reads TGCGCCAGCAGCTTGGTTTCCACCAACACAGATACGCAGTATTTT. Its protein is CASSLVSTNTDTQYF. The rearrangement links TRBV5-1 to TRBJ2-3; D not certain. Trimming took 0 bases from V and 2 from J, leaving 10 bases between them. Germline-derived CDR1 and CDR2 are SGHRS and YFSETQ. This CDR3 has 15 residues.

J is TRBJ2-7 and V is TRBV10-3; 7 nucleotides align to TRBD1. Trimming at V came to 3 bases and at J to 5 bases, leaving 10 bases not matched to a gene. The CDR3 is 15 amino acids. CDR1 and CDR2 from the germline V gene are ENHRY and SYGVKD. CDR3 DNA sequence: TGTGCCATCAGTGACCCTACAGGGGATAGAAACGAGCAGTACTTC. Translated: CAISDPTGDRNEQYF.

As concerns this clone: Other DNA sequences within the sample encode an identical CDR3. The V and J genes are TRBV6-1 and TRBJ1-2; TRBD1 agrees at 10 bases. This CDR3 spans 14 amino acids. The germline V gene has CDR1 MNHNS and CDR2 SASEGT. V trimming: 3 bases; J trimming: 4 bases; junction bases outside the gene matches: 2. The chain's CDR3 is CASSEGTGVYGYTF. CDR3 sequence (DNA): TGTGCCAGCAGTGAGGGGACAGGGGTCTATGGCTACACCTTC.

This clone has only a few counts. V gene TRBV25-1 combines with J gene TRBJ2-3, with D perhaps matching TRBD2 (5 bases). This CDR3 is 16 amino acids long. In germline, CDR1 is MGHDK, CDR2 SYGVNS. Trimming stripped 4 bases from V and 1 base from J, with 15 bases between. The CDR3 region has the DNA TGTGCCAGCAGTGCAGAGGGCGGAGGTGGCACAGATACGCAGTATTTT. It yields the protein CASSAEGGGGTDTQYF.

Points on this clone: A junction boundary mismatches the germline segment, possibly from a read error. The genes are TRBV11-1 and TRBJ2-1; 13 bases agree with TRBD2. This CDR3 spans 12 amino acids. The germline gives CDR1 SGHAT, CDR2 FQDESV (reference sequence). Here the CDR3 reads CASSSLAGGPVF. The CDR3 nucleotides read TGTGCCAGCAGTTCACTAGCGGGAGGGCCGGTCTTC.

This clone was recorded once. The chain joins TRBV28 to TRBJ1-5; no clear D gene. Germline CDR1 and CDR2: MDHEN and SYDVKM. The germline V and J ends were trimmed by 5 bases and 7 bases, with 12 bases remaining between them. There are 13 residues in the CDR3. As DNA, the CDR3 is TGTGCCAGCAGTGGACCAGGAAGCCAGCCCCAGCATTTT. This codes for CASSGPGSQPQHF.

The J gene is TRBJ2-7, the V gene TRBV7-9, with 7 nucleotides matching TRBD1. V was clipped by 8 bases and J by 13 bases; unmatched bases: 17. This CDR3 spans 13 amino acids. CDR1 and CDR2 (germline): SEHNR, FQNEAQ (reference sequence). Here the CDR3 DNA reads TGTGCCAGCGCAGGGACGGACAGGCCTGGGGCTTACTTC. Protein product: CASAGTDRPGAYF.

This rearrangement joins TRBV14 to TRBJ2-7; no firm D call. Trimming removed 2 bases from V and 5 bases from J, with 13 bases in between. Germline CDR1 reads SGHDN; CDR2 reads FVKESK. The CDR3 has 14 amino acids. This CDR3 reads CASSQQPGRNEQYF. The CDR3 DNA is TGTGCCAGCAGCCAACAACCTGGCCGAAACGAGCAGTACTTC.

In regard to this clone: Other DNA sequences in the same sample also yield this CDR3. The chain is built from TRBV6-5 and TRBJ1-2; perhaps TRBD1 as D (6 bases). V was clipped by 5 bases and J by 1 base, with 8 bases between them. The CDR3 sequence is 13 residues long. CDR1 MNHEY and CDR2 SVGAGI come from the germline V gene. The CDR3 sequence is CASSQGGNYGYTF. Here the CDR3 DNA reads TGTGCCAGCAGTCAAGGGGGTAACTATGGCTACACCTTC.

The chain combines TRBV5-6 with TRBJ2-5, with TRBD2 as a possible D gene (6 bases). V lost 0 bases and J lost 5, with 17 bases in between. This CDR3 comprises 16 residues. Germline values: CDR1 SGHDT, CDR2 YYEEEE. CDR3 nucleotides: TGTGCCAGCAGCTTGGGGGCGCTAGCGTTATATGAGACCCAGTACTTC. Protein: CASSLGALALYETQYF.

The chain links TRBV5-1 to TRBJ2-3, with 11 bases matching TRBD2. Per the germline V gene, CDR1 is SGHRS and CDR2 is YFSETQ. The CDR3 consists of 18 residues. The V and J ends lost 2 bases and 0 bases, in that order; junction bases with no gene match: 8. CDR3 in DNA: TGCGCCAGCAGCTTAGGGACTAGCGGAGCCACTAGCACAGATACGCAGTATTTT. This codes for CASSLGTSGATSTDTQYF.